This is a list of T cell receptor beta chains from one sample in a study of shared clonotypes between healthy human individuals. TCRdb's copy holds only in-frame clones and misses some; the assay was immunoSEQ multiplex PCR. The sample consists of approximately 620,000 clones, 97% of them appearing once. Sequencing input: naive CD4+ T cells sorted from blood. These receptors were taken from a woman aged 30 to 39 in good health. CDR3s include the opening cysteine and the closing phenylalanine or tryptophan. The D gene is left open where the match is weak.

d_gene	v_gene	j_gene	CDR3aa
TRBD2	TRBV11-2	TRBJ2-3	CASSPSGGRDTQYF
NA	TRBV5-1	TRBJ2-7	CASRGRERNEQYF
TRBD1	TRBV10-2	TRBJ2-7	CASRAGQGIYEQYF
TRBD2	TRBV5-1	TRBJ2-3	CASSARTSGSGAWADTQYF
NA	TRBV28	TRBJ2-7	CASSLPGVGEQYF
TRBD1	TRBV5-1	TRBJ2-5	CASSLDSGQTLAQYF
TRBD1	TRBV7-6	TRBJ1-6	CASSSNRGPNSPLHF
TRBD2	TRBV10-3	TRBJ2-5	CAISELGTSGIWGPYQETQYF
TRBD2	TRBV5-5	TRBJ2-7	CASSRTSGFKYEQYF
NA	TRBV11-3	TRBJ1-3	CASSLTGPGNTIYF
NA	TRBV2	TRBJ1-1	CATRAKQVDEAFF
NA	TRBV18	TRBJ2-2	CASSPPTTTGELFF
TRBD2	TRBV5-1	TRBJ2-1	CASSSTSGSTGEQFF
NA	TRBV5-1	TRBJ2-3	CASSFVVGFPLGTDTQYF
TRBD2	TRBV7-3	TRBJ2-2	CASSLTSGEPPGELFF
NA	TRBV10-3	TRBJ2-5	CAISESNQETQYF
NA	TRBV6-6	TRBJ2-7	CASSVGLPESEQYF
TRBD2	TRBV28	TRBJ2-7	CASSPTSGRLTYEQYF
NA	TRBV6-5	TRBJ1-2	CASRSETRGGYTF
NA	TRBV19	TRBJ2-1	CASSIDPSSYNEQFF
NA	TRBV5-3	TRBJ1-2	CARSYVLGQPQYGYTF
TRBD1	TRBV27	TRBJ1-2	CASSPGTGVHGYTF
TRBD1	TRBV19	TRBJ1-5	CATRDRGGTWDQPQHF
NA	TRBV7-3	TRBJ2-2	CASKRGANTGELFF
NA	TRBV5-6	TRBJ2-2	CASSFRSRANTGELFF
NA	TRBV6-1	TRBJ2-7	CASISREGYEQYF
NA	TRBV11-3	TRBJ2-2	CASSPRRGTNTGELFF
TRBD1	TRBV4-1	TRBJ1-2	CASATLRDRESGYTF
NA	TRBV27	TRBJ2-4	CASSLERLLAKNIQYF
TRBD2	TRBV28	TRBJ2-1	CASSFDGGGYNEQFF
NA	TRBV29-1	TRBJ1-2	CSVDRPNYGYTF
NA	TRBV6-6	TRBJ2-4	CASRESHGGIQYF
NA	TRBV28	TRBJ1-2	CASSFSHYGYTF
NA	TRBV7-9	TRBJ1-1	CASSLGEPGNTEAFF
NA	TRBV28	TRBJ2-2	CASSPWTLVAKNTGELFF
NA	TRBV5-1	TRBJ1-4	CASSASHREEKLFF
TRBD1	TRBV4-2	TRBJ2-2	CASSQDRRSYPGTDKTGELFF
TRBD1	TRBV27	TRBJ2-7	CAGYRGVVSEQYF
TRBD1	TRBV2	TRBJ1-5	CASSVQGQGNQPQHF
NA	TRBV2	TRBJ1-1	CASTLPGDTEAFF
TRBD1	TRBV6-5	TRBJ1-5	CASSRDRDQPQHF
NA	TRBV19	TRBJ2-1	CASSPKTRSSYNEQFF
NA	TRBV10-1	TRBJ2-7	CASSESGGRSSYEQYF
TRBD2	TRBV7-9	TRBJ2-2	CASSPAGLAVTGELFF
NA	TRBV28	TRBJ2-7	CASSSLSGPGGEQYF
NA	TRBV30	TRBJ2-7	CAWSRGWAYEQYF
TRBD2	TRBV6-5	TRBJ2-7	CASSRTSGIYEQYF
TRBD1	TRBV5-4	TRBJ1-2	CASSPRDRAPYGYTF
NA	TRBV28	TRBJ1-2	CASSSSHGYTF
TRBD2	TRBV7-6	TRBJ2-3	CASSLVTSGNTDTQYF
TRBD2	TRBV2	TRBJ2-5	CASTLAGVGETKYF
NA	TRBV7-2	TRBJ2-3	CASSRVLGTDTQYF
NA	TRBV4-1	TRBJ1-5	CASSQDAAVQISGQPQHF
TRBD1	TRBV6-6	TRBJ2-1	CASSNRQGGEQFF
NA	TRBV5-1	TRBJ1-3	CASSLGTAGNTIYF
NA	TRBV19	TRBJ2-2	CASSGNTGELFF
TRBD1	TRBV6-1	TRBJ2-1	CASSDGTASRYNEQFF
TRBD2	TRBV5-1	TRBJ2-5	CASSPGAGAGQETQYF